Presented here are 32 T cell receptor beta chains from one specimen sequenced in a study of T cell responses to AZD1222 COVID-19 vaccine. Measured with immunoSEQ multiplex PCR; TCRdb has only the in-frame clones, and not every one. The repertoire holds approximately 80,000 clones, with approximately 89% as singletons. Sequencing was performed on peripheral blood, taken 28 days after the second AZD1222 dose. Receptors originate from an adult who received the AZD1222 COVID-19 vaccine.

The chain couples TRBV6-1 to TRBJ1-6, with 7 bases aligning to TRBD1. The CDR3 runs 16 residues. Germline CDR1 reads MNHNS; CDR2 reads SASEGT. Unmatched junction bases numbered 10, after V lost 4 bases and J lost 7 bases. The CDR3 DNA reads as TGTGCCAGCAGTGGTCGGGGCAGGGGGAGGAATTCACCCCTCCACTTT. Translation: CASSGRGRGRNSPLHF.

This chain uses TRBV5-1 with TRBJ2-7; either TRBD1 or TRBD2 may fit D (5 bases each). V lost 4 bases to trimming and J lost 0 bases, with 14 bases between them. Germline assignment: CDR1 SGHRS and CDR2 YFSETQ. The CDR3 runs to 15 residues. DNA of the CDR3: TGCGCCAGCAGCGCGAGGGACGGCAGCTCCTACGAGCAGTACTTC. Residues: CASSARDGSSYEQYF.

In its sample, this clone was seen once. This chain links TRBV7-9 with TRBJ2-3; D possibly corresponds to TRBD2 (5 bases). V was pared by 4 bases and J by 5 bases, with 7 bases between. CDR1 SEHNR and CDR2 FQNEAQ come from the germline V gene (reference sequence). This CDR3 comprises 12 residues. CDR3 coding DNA: TGTGCCAGCAGCTGGGAGTTAGATACGCAGTATTTT. This encodes CASSWELDTQYF. The complete variable domain, with remaining parts taken from reference TRBV7-9 and TRBJ2-3, reads DTGVSQNPRHKITKRGQNVTFRCDPISEHNRLYWYRQTLGQGPEFLTYFQNEAQLEKSRLLSDRFSAERPKGSFSTLEIQRTEQGDSAMYLCASSWELDTQYFGPGTRLTVL.

The chain combines TRBV6-5 with TRBJ2-7; D remains unclear. The germline V gene encodes CDR1 MNHEY and CDR2 SVGAGI. The ends were cut back, 0 bases at V and 4 bases at J, with 13 bases in the middle. CDR3 length equals 15 residues. Here the CDR3 reads CASSYSPASGYEQYF. The DNA of the CDR3 is TGTGCCAGCAGTTACTCGCCGGCTAGTGGGTACGAGCAGTACTTC.

This chain links TRBV9 with TRBJ2-1; tentatively, D is TRBD2 (5 bases). V was cut by 8 bases and J by 2 bases, with 14 bases left in between. The germline V gene encodes CDR1 SGDLS and CDR2 YYNGEE. The CDR3 has 14 amino acids. Here the CDR3 reads CASGRDGTYNEQFF. The CDR3 DNA follows: TGTGCCAGTGGGAGAGACGGCACCTACAATGAGCAGTTCTTC.

The J gene is TRBJ2-1, the V gene TRBV7-3; possibly TRBD2 for D (5 bases). Trimming removed 6 bases from V and 8 bases from J, with 14 bases in between. Germline loops: CDR1 SGHTA, CDR2 FQGTGA. This CDR3 has 13 residues. The CDR3 reads CASRSGGNDEQFF. CDR3 sequence (DNA): TGTGCCAGCAGGAGCGGTGGTAATGATGAGCAGTTCTTC.

V is TRBV27 and J is TRBJ2-2, with TRBD1 matching over 8 bases. V lost 3 bases, J lost 7 bases, and 16 bases stayed unmatched. This CDR3 comprises 18 residues. Germline V lookup: CDR1 MNHEY, CDR2 SMNVEV (reference sequence). CDR3: CASSFQRPGRGLSGELFF. DNA of the CDR3: TGTGCCAGCAGTTTTCAGCGGCCCGGCAGGGGGCTTAGCGGGGAGCTGTTTTTT.

The chain employs TRBV28 and TRBJ1-6; weak D call: TRBD1 (5 bases). V was pared by 3 bases and J by 3 bases, with 15 bases between. The CDR3 is 17 residues long. Per germline, CDR1 MDHEN and CDR2 SYDVKM. In DNA form, the CDR3 reads TGTGCCAGCAGTTTTACCGGCAGGGACCGCTATAATTCACCCCTCCACTTT. This sequence encodes CASSFTGRDRYNSPLHF.

This clone occurred once. V usage is TRBV2 and J usage is TRBJ1-4; D is unclear. Germline CDR1 is SNHLY and CDR2 is FYNNEI. This CDR3 has 16 amino acids. V dropped 6 bases and J dropped 8 bases, with 22 bases sitting between them. The CDR3 region has the DNA TGTGCCAGCAGCCAATCCCTTAGTCCAAGGAAGGAAAAACTGTTTTTT. This encodes CASSQSLSPRKEKLFF.

The chain joins TRBV9 to TRBJ1-3; D not resolved. The CDR3 contains 12 residues. Trimming shortened V by 4 bases and J by 5 bases, and 7 bases separated the two germline ends. Germline V gene sequence: CDR1 SGDLS, CDR2 YYNGEE. The CDR3 spells CASSSIRNTIYF. The CDR3 DNA follows: TGTGCCAGCAGCAGTATAAGAAACACCATATATTTT.

V gene TRBV7-8 combines with J gene TRBJ2-1, with a weak D call TRBD2 (5 bases). CDR1 SGHVS and CDR2 FQNEAQ come from the germline V gene. The CDR3 totals 15 residues. V gave up 4 bases and J gave up 1 base, with 11 bases separating them. The CDR3 sequence is CASSSTRESYNEQFF. In DNA form, the CDR3 reads TGTGCCAGCAGCTCTACGAGGGAGTCCTACAATGAGCAGTTCTTC.

V is TRBV6-4 and J is TRBJ2-7; D uncertain. Germline CDR1 and CDR2: MRHNA and SNTAGT. V lost 7 bases to trimming and J lost 3 bases, with 16 bases between them. CDR3 size: 14 residues. The CDR3 DNA follows: TGTGCCAGCAAGACCAGGCACTTATACTACGAGCAGTACTTC. It encodes CASKTRHLYYEQYF.

V usage is TRBV28 and J usage is TRBJ1-2; unclear D gene. V lost 6 bases and J lost 7, with 12 bases in between. Germline V CDR1 and CDR2: MDHEN, SYDVKM. The CDR3 consists of 12 residues. CDR3 residues: CASRVGWSGYTF. CDR3 bases: TGTGCCAGCAGGGTGGGGTGGTCTGGCTACACCTTC.

The V gene is TRBV27, the J gene TRBJ2-7; possibly TRBD2 for D (5 bases). The ends were cut back, 6 bases at V and 1 base at J, with 10 bases in the middle. The V gene's germline CDR1 is MNHEY and CDR2 SMNVEV (reference sequence). The CDR3 consists of 13 residues. This chain's CDR3 is CASSPGFSYEQYF. The CDR3 DNA follows: TGTGCCAGCAGCCCGGGGTTTTCCTACGAGCAGTACTTC.

This clone was detected once. CDR3 DNA sequence: TGTGCCAGCAGCGGGATTAGCGGGAGCTCCTACAATGAGCAGTTCTTC. Amino acids: CASSGISGSSYNEQFF. The chain links TRBV9 to TRBJ2-1, with 9 bases fitting TRBD2. Germline V CDR1 and CDR2: SGDLS, YYNGEE. Trimming at V came to 3 bases and at J to 0 bases, leaving 4 bases not matched to a gene. The CDR3 has 16 residues. The entire variable domain, with the rest obtained from reference TRBV9 and TRBJ2-1, is as follows: DSGVTQTPKHLITATGQRVTLRCSPRSGDLSVYWYQQSLDQGLQFLIQYYNGEERAKGNILERFSAQQFPDLHSELNLSSLELGDSALYFCASSGISGSSYNEQFFGPGTRLTVL.

This chain uses TRBV6-1 with TRBJ1-1; a possible D gene is TRBD1 (5 bases). Germline lookup yields CDR1 MNHNS and CDR2 SASEGT. The V end was cut by 6 bases, the J end by 4 bases, with 15 bases between. The CDR3 runs 14 residues. CDR3: CASSPGDLSTEAFF. Written as DNA, the CDR3 is TGTGCCAGCAGCCCCGGGGACTTATCCACTGAAGCTTTCTTT.

This clone was seen only a few times. This chain links TRBV29-1 with TRBJ1-1; 8 bases agree with TRBD1. Germline V lookup: CDR1 SQVTM, CDR2 ANQGSEA. The CDR3 covers 13 residues. The DNA for the CDR3 is TGCAGTGCGACCGGACAGGGGAACACTGAAGCTTTCTTT. As protein: CSATGQGNTEAFF.

The CDR3 DNA reads TGTGCCAGCAGCCCCCGGACAGGGGCGCCCTACGAGCAGTACTTC. This encodes CASSPRTGAPYEQYF. V usage is TRBV7-8 and J usage is TRBJ2-7, with 9 nucleotides matching TRBD1. Trimming removed 5 bases from V and 2 bases from J; junction bases left unmatched: 7. The CDR3 has 15 residues. Germline loops: CDR1 SGHVS, CDR2 FQNEAQ.

J is TRBJ2-7 and V is TRBV14; 13 nucleotides align to TRBD2. V dropped 1 base and J dropped 7; count of bases not matched to a gene: 7. Germline V gives CDR1 SGHDN, CDR2 FVKESK. The CDR3 has 16 residues. CDR3: CASSQASRGLAGEQYF. The CDR3 DNA is TGTGCCAGCAGCCAAGCTTCCCGGGGACTAGCGGGAGAGCAGTACTTC.

The genes are TRBV5-1 and TRBJ2-2, with 9 bases lining up with TRBD1. CDR1 SGHRS and CDR2 YFSETQ come from the germline V gene. The junction had 6 bases not matched to a gene; V was cut back by 0 bases and J by 6 bases. The CDR3 sequence is 16 residues long. CDR3 coding DNA: TGCGCCAGCAGCTTGGATGCCGGGACAGGGTCCGGGGAGCTGTTTTTT. As protein: CASSLDAGTGSGELFF.

The chain has TRBV7-3 and TRBJ2-1; 9 bases agree with TRBD1. With V trimmed by 6 bases and J by 9 bases, 6 bases remained unmatched. There are 13 residues in the CDR3. Looked up from germline, CDR1 is SGHTA and CDR2 is FQGTGA. CDR3 sequence reads: CASSLYRGREQFF. CDR3 sequence (DNA): TGTGCCAGCAGTTTATACAGGGGGCGTGAGCAGTTCTTC. The complete variable domain, with remaining parts taken from reference TRBV7-3 and TRBJ2-1, reads GAGVSQTPSNKVTEKGKYVELRCDPISGHTALYWYRQSLGQGPEFLIYFQGTGAADDSGLPNDRFFAVRPEGSVSTLKIQRTERGDSAVYLCASSLYRGREQFFGPGTRLTVL.

In the case of this clone: This CDR3 is also generated by other DNA sequences in the sample. The chain is built from TRBV7-9 and TRBJ1-2; D remains ambiguous. This CDR3 has 18 residues. Looked up from germline, CDR1 is SEHNR and CDR2 is FQNEAQ (reference sequence). The DNA for the CDR3 is TGTGCTAGTCAGCTTGATCGTAATGTTTATTTGGGGATCAATGGCTACACCTTC. As protein: CASQLDRNVYLGINGYTF.

This clone is a singleton in its sample. The same CDR3 can be traced to other DNA sequences in this sample. The V and J genes are TRBV7-2 and TRBJ1-2; tentative D call: TRBD1 (5 bases). Trimming took 1 base from V and 8 from J, leaving 11 bases between them. This CDR3 has 13 residues. Germline V gene lookup returns CDR1 SGHTA and CDR2 FQGNSA. CDR3 sequence: CASSLEGARGYTF. CDR3 nucleotide sequence: TGTGCCAGCAGCTTAGAAGGGGCGCGGGGCTACACCTTC.

This chain uses TRBV5-1 with TRBJ2-3; 9 nucleotides align to TRBD2. V trimming: 0 bases; J trimming: 6 bases; junction bases outside the gene matches: 8. CDR3 length: 16 amino acids. Germline loops: CDR1 SGHRS, CDR2 YFSETQ. The CDR3 DNA follows: TGCGCCAGCAGCTTGGTATTAGCGGGAGTGCGGGATACGCAGTATTTT. It specifies CASSLVLAGVRDTQYF.

The V and J genes are TRBV6-4 and TRBJ2-2; possibly TRBD1 for D (6 bases). Germline values: CDR1 MRHNA, CDR2 SNTAGT. The CDR3 totals 14 residues. Trimming left V 5 bases short and J 3 bases short, with 10 bases between. The CDR3 bases are TGTGCCAGCAGTCGAGGGGGAGACACCGGGGAGCTGTTTTTT. Its translation is CASSRGGDTGELFF.

This chain uses TRBV5-1 with TRBJ1-4, with D unresolved. Trimming left V 4 bases short and J 0 bases short, with 10 bases between. The CDR3 extends over 15 amino acids. Germline values: CDR1 SGHRS, CDR2 YFSETQ. The CDR3 reads CASSLQASTNEKLFF. The CDR3 region has the DNA TGCGCCAGCAGCCTGCAGGCCTCAACTAATGAAAAACTGTTTTTT.

J is TRBJ2-7 and V is TRBV6-5; perhaps TRBD1 as D (6 bases). In germline, CDR1 is MNHEY, CDR2 SVGAGI. The CDR3 has 15 amino acids. Trimming removed 2 bases from V and 2 bases from J, with 13 bases in between. The CDR3 bases are TGTGCCAGCAGTTACAGGGGGACGTTGACCTACGAGCAGTACTTC. Protein product: CASSYRGTLTYEQYF.

This chain joins TRBV7-2 and TRBJ2-1; 10 bases fit TRBD1. Germline assignment: CDR1 SGHTA and CDR2 FQGNSA. The CDR3 has 14 residues. J lost 15 bases, V lost 4 bases, and 12 bases had no gene match. CDR3 amino acids: CASSSRQGAIFPFF. DNA of the CDR3: TGTGCCAGCAGCTCAAGACAGGGGGCGATCTTCCCGTTCTTC.

This clone showed up just once. The chain has TRBV28 and TRBJ2-5; 7 positions match TRBD1. This CDR3 spans 23 amino acids. Losses at the gene ends were 3 bases for V and 2 bases for J; bases not matched to a gene: 30. Germline loops: CDR1 MDHEN, CDR2 SYDVKM. The CDR3 bases are TGTGCCAGCAGTTTGCCCCGGGACGTACAGGGGAAACGACCTCAGGAGAATCAAGAGACCCAGTACTTC. It specifies CASSLPRDVQGKRPQENQETQYF.

V and J are TRBV25-1 and TRBJ1-2, with a possible D match to TRBD1 (6 bases). The CDR3 spans 12 residues. The V end lost 6 bases, the J end lost 7 bases, and 12 bases lay between the germline ends. Looked up from germline, CDR1 is MGHDK and CDR2 is SYGVNS. The CDR3 bases are TGTGCCAGCAGGAAGAGGGGGTTTGGCTACACCTTC. Its translation: CASRKRGFGYTF.

V gene TRBV5-4 combines with J gene TRBJ2-7; possible D gene TRBD1, 5 bases. The germline CDR1 and CDR2 sequences are SGHNT and YYREEE (reference sequence). Trimming stripped 2 bases from V and 2 bases from J, with 8 bases between. The CDR3 consists of 13 residues. The CDR3 nucleotides are TGTGCCAGCAGCTTTGCAGGGCCCTACGAGCAGTACTTC. This codes for CASSFAGPYEQYF. Together with reference TRBV5-4 and TRBJ2-7, the CDR3 gives the full variable domain: ETGVTQSPTHLIKTRGQQVTLRCSSQSGHNTVSWYQQALGQGPQFIFQYYREEENGRGNFPPRFSGLQFPNYSSELNVNALELDDSALYLCASSFAGPYEQYFGPGTRLTVT.

This chain uses TRBV28 with TRBJ2-3, with 10 bases aligning to TRBD2. Germline V gene data show CDR1 as MDHEN and CDR2 as SYDVKM. The CDR3 has 15 amino acids. V shed 6 bases, J shed 6 bases, and the junction held 9 bases outside the gene matches. CDR3 in amino acids: CASRTLAGVADTQYF. CDR3 nucleotide sequence: TGTGCCAGCAGGACCCTAGCGGGAGTAGCGGATACGCAGTATTTT.